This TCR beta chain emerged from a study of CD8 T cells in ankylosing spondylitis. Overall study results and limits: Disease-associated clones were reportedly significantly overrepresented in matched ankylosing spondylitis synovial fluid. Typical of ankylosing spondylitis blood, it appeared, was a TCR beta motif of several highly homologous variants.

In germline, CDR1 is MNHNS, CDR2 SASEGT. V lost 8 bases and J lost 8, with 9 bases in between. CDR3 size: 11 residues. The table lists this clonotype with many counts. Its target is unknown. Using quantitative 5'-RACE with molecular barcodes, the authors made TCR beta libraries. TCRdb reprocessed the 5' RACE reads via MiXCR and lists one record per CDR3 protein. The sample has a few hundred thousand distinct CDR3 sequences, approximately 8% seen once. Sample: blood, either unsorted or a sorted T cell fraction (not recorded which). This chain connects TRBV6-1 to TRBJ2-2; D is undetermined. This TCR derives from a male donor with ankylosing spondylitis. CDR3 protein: CASVRTGELFF. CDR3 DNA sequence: TGTGCCAGCGTTCGAACGGGGGAGCTGTTTTTT.